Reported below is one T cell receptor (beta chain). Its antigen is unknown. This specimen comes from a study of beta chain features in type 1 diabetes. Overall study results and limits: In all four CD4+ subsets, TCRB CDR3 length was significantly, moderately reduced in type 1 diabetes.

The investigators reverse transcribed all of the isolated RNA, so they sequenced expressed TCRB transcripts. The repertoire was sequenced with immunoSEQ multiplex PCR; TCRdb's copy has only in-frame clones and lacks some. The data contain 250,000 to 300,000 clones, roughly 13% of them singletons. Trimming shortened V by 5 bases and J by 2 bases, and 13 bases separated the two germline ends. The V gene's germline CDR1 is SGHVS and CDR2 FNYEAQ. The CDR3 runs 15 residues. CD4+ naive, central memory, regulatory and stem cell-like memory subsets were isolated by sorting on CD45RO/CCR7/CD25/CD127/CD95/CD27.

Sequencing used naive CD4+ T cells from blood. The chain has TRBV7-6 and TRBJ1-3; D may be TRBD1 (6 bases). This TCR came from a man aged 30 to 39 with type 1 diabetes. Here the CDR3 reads CASSPRQVPGNTIYF. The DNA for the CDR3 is TGTGCCAGCAGCCCTAGACAGGTCCCTGGAAACACCATATATTTT.